The clone carrying this TCR beta chain has more than one count but fewer than ten. In TCRdb, the RACE reads were re-called with MiXCR into one record per CDR3 protein. Here the sample spans 250,000 or so distinct CDR3 sequences, roughly 7.7% being singletons. Germline V CDR1 and CDR2: MNHEY, SMNVEV (reference sequence). V lost 9 bases and J 5 bases, leaving 17 bases between the germline ends. The CDR3 extends over 13 amino acids. This entry is derived from a study of human T cells and chemical hapten exposure. Time point given: pre-sensitization, week 0. The treatment denotes: therapeutic diphenylcyclopropenone sensitization with weekly scalp DPC.

The V call is TRBV27, the J call TRBJ2-7; a weak D match, TRBD1 (6 bases). The sequence derives from a man aged 18 to 29 with alopecia areata. Some clones in this sample may be carry-over from other donors' samples. The source was whole blood, collected in connection with sensitization to the hapten diphenylcyclopropenone (DPC). The CDR3 sequence is CASTGFNGDEQYF. DNA of the CDR3: TGTGCCAGTACAGGGTTCAACGGGGACGAGCAGTACTTC.